Each of the 29 T cell receptor beta chains below was sequenced from the same sample in a study of pediatric ulcerative colitis. Assay: immunoSEQ multiplex PCR; the TCRdb copy retains only in-frame clones and omits some. The sample yields tens of thousands of clones, 65% to 85% seen once. Rectal tissue came from one to two pinch biopsies taken at colonoscopy. Sample: gut tissue. The receptors shown here come from a boy under 18 with severe ulcerative colitis.

Comments on this clone: This sample includes further DNA sequences coding for the same CDR3. This chain links TRBV5-1 with TRBJ2-3; D gene unclear. This CDR3 comprises 15 residues. Germline loops: CDR1 SGHRS, CDR2 YFSETQ. V was cut by 0 bases and J by 2 bases, with 10 bases left in between. In DNA form, the CDR3 reads TGCGCCAGCAGCTTGGGACAAAAGAACACAGATACGCAGTATTTT. Translating it yields CASSLGQKNTDTQYF.

This chain uses TRBV7-3 with TRBJ2-6; 7 positions agree with TRBD1. Per the germline V gene, CDR1 is SGHTA and CDR2 is FQGTGA. The CDR3 loop spans 17 amino acids. Trimming cost V 6 bases and J 0 bases; bases outside gene matches: 8. The CDR3 DNA follows: TGTGCCAGCAGTGAAGGGGGCCCGAGCTCTGGGGCCAACGTCCTGACTTTC. Translated, it gives CASSEGGPSSGANVLTF.

This chain uses TRBV6-5 with TRBJ2-3; perhaps TRBD1 as D (5 bases). Trimming stripped 4 bases from V and 2 bases from J, with 13 bases between. The germline V gene has CDR1 MNHEY and CDR2 SVGAGI. The CDR3 covers 15 residues. CDR3 sequence reads: CASSFRMDNTDTQYF. For the CDR3, the DNA is TGTGCCAGCAGTTTTCGTATGGACAACACAGATACGCAGTATTTT.

The chain combines TRBV5-6 with TRBJ2-5, with D maybe TRBD2 (8 bases). Germline CDR1 SGHDT, CDR2 YYEEEE. The CDR3 loop spans 14 amino acids. The V and J ends lost 4 bases and 5 bases respectively, with 15 bases between them. The CDR3 here is CASSIGRGRETQYF. The CDR3 DNA reads as TGTGCCAGCAGCATCGGGAGGGGGCGCGAGACCCAGTACTTC.

The rearrangement links TRBV6-1 to TRBJ1-2; the match to TRBD1 covers 7 bases. Germline V lookup: CDR1 MNHNS, CDR2 SASEGT. The CDR3 consists of 13 residues. Unmatched junction bases numbered 1, after V lost 1 base and J lost 5 bases. In DNA form, the CDR3 reads TGTGCCAGCAGTGAAGGCAGGGGGTATGGCTACACCTTC. Amino acid sequence: CASSEGRGYGYTF.

This clone has a handful of counts. The V and J genes are TRBV5-1 and TRBJ1-2; unclear D gene. CDR3 length: 12 residues. Germline V lookup: CDR1 SGHRS, CDR2 YFSETQ. Trimming pared 0 bases from V and 3 bases from J, leaving 3 bases between. Here the CDR3 reads CASSLGDYGYTF. The DNA of the CDR3 is TGCGCCAGCAGCTTGGGGGACTATGGCTACACCTTC.

This clone was seen only once. This rearrangement joins TRBV19 to TRBJ1-2, with D maybe TRBD1 (5 bases). V was cut by 7 bases and J by 1 base, with 10 bases left in between. The CDR3 is 13 residues long. Germline V gives CDR1 LNHDA, CDR2 SQIVND (reference sequence). The CDR3 sequence: CASTTDSNYGYTF. The CDR3, as DNA: TGTGCCAGTACCACTGACAGTAACTATGGCTACACCTTC.

The chain carries TRBV2 and TRBJ1-2, with TRBD1 matching 9 bases. In germline, CDR1 is SNHLY, CDR2 FYNNEI. With 6 bases clipped from V and 4 bases from J, the junction kept 15 bases outside the gene matches. This CDR3 contains 17 residues. The CDR3 DNA is TGTGCCAGCAGGGAAACCGGGACAGGGACCGGCCTCTATGGCTACACCTTC. This encodes CASRETGTGTGLYGYTF.

The rearrangement links TRBV2 to TRBJ1-2; perhaps TRBD1 as D (5 bases). Germline V gene data show CDR1 as SNHLY and CDR2 as FYNNEI. Trimming cost V 8 bases and J 8 bases, with 18 bases left between them. The CDR3 loop spans 13 amino acids. CDR3 DNA sequence: TGTGCCAGCTTATCCGCAGGGTTGAGAGGCTACACCTTC. This sequence encodes CASLSAGLRGYTF.

The chain combines TRBV28 with TRBJ2-7; 8 bases are shared with TRBD1. Germline loops: CDR1 MDHEN, CDR2 SYDVKM. V was pared by 8 bases and J by 2 bases, with 8 bases of the junction left unmatched. The CDR3 sequence is 14 residues long. For the CDR3, the DNA is TGTGCCAGCCTTTCCCGGACAGGGCCCTACGAGCAGTACTTC. It codes for CASLSRTGPYEQYF.

Here the CDR3 reads CASSPSDSYEQYF. CDR3 nucleotides: TGTGCCAGCTCACCCTCGGACAGCTACGAGCAGTACTTC. V and J are TRBV18 and TRBJ2-7, with D perhaps TRBD1 (6 bases). From germline, CDR1 is KGHSH and CDR2 LQKENI. The CDR3 spans 13 residues. V lost 3 bases and J 3 bases, leaving 9 bases between the germline ends. The whole variable domain, filled in from reference TRBV18 and TRBJ2-7, reads NAGVMQNPRHLVRRRGQEARLRCSPMKGHSHVYWYRQLPEEGLKFMVYLQKENIIDESGMPKERFSAEFPKEGPSILRIQQVVRGDSAAYFCASSPSDSYEQYFGPGTRLTVT.

The chain links TRBV5-1 to TRBJ2-2, with D possibly called TRBD1 or TRBD2 (5 bases each). The CDR3 runs to 18 residues. The germline V gene has CDR1 SGHRS and CDR2 YFSETQ. V was trimmed by 0 bases and J by 1 base, leaving 16 bases between them. CDR3 sequence reads: CASSLAGTQTMNTGELFF. Written as DNA, the CDR3 is TGCGCCAGCAGCTTGGCCGGGACGCAGACAATGAACACCGGGGAGCTGTTTTTT.

This clone turned up a few times. V and J are TRBV4-1 and TRBJ1-2; no definite D call. The CDR3 length is 15 residues. The germline gives CDR1 MGHRA, CDR2 YSYEKL. V lost 9 bases to trimming and J lost 6 bases, with 23 bases between them. The CDR3 sequence is CASSDSTVSRNGYTF. The CDR3 coding sequence is TGCGCCAGTAGTGACTCGACTGTGTCGAGGAATGGCTACACCTTC.

The V call is TRBV10-3, the J call TRBJ2-7, with D possibly matching TRBD2 (6 bases). Deletions cut 2 bases from V and 4 bases from J, with 15 bases between. There are 15 residues in the CDR3. Germline-derived CDR1 and CDR2 are ENHRY and SYGVKD. For the CDR3, the DNA is TGTGCCATCAGTGAGACCAGGGAGGAACAATACGAGCAGTACTTC. Its protein product is CAISETREEQYEQYF.

The gene calls are TRBV5-1 and TRBJ2-1; tentative D call: TRBD2 (6 bases). The ends were cut back, 4 bases at V and 3 bases at J, with 11 bases in the middle. This CDR3 spans 14 amino acids. The germline V gene has CDR1 SGHRS and CDR2 YFSETQ. CDR3 in DNA: TGCGCCAGCAGCGGGATGGGGGGCTACAATGAGCAGTTCTTC. Protein product: CASSGMGGYNEQFF.

The V and J genes are TRBV5-8 and TRBJ2-7; D is undetermined. Between the trimmed V and J ends, which lost 0 bases and 4 bases, there was a span of 11 bases. From germline, CDR1 is SGHTS and CDR2 YDEGEE. This CDR3 is 14 amino acids long. The CDR3 is CASSLGRVGYEQYF. The DNA for the CDR3 is TGTGCCAGCAGCTTGGGCCGGGTTGGATACGAGCAGTACTTC.

The chain employs TRBV5-6 and TRBJ2-3; perhaps D is TRBD1 or TRBD2 (5 bases each). With 6 bases removed from V and 4 bases from J, the gap between germline ends came to 15 bases. Per germline, CDR1 SGHDT and CDR2 YYEEEE. The CDR3 is 14 residues long. The CDR3: CASTVSSRADTQYF. CDR3 in DNA: TGTGCCAGCACCGTCTCTAGCAGGGCAGATACGCAGTATTTT.

The chain is built from TRBV5-4 and TRBJ1-1; TRBD1 agrees at 7 bases. V lost 4 bases and J lost 5; bases outside the gene matches: 5. The CDR3 runs to 13 residues. The V gene's germline CDR1 is SGHNT and CDR2 YYREEE (reference sequence). CDR3 sequence reads: CASSMTGMTEAFF. The CDR3 nucleotides read TGTGCCAGCAGCATGACAGGGATGACTGAAGCTTTCTTT.

The rearrangement joins TRBV11-2 to TRBJ1-1; no clear D gene. The germline V and J ends were trimmed by 0 bases and 8 bases, with 7 bases remaining between them. Germline CDR1 SGHAT, CDR2 FQNNGV. This CDR3 contains 12 residues. DNA of the CDR3: TGTGCCAGCAGCTTAGAGCGGGGAGAAGCTTTCTTT. The encoded protein is CASSLERGEAFF.

This clone was picked up a small number of times. V is TRBV15 and J is TRBJ2-5; TRBD2 matches at 11 bases. V shed 0 bases, J shed 3 bases, and the junction held 6 bases outside the gene matches. Germline lookup yields CDR1 LNHNV and CDR2 YYDKDF (reference sequence). CDR3 size: 17 residues. DNA for the CDR3: TGTGCCACCAGCAGAGAAACTAGCGGGGGAGCCAAAGAGACCCAGTACTTC. Translated: CATSRETSGGAKETQYF. Full variable domain (rest looked up from reference TRBV15 and TRBJ2-5): DAMVIQNPRYQVTQFGKPVTLSCSQTLNHNVMYWYQQKSSQAPKLLFHYYDKDFNNEADTPDNFQSRRPNTSFCFLDIRSPGLGDTAMYLCATSRETSGGAKETQYFGPGTRLLVL.

The V call is TRBV2, the J call TRBJ1-5, with unresolved D. V dropped 6 bases and J dropped 3 bases, with 9 bases sitting between them. The CDR3 runs to 13 residues. CDR1 SNHLY and CDR2 FYNNEI come from the germline V gene. The CDR3 nucleotides are TGTGCCAGCAGCGGAGGGTACAATCAGCCCCAGCATTTT. Translation gives CASSGGYNQPQHF.

V gene TRBV15 combines with J gene TRBJ1-5; a possible D gene is TRBD1 (5 bases). The CDR3 extends over 14 amino acids. The ends were cut back, 2 bases at V and 1 base at J, with 6 bases in the middle. Germline CDR1 LNHNV, CDR2 YYDKDF (reference sequence). CDR3 in amino acids: CATSRQGSNQPQHF. The CDR3 DNA sequence: TGTGCCACCAGCAGACAGGGAAGCAATCAGCCCCAGCATTTT.

The chain is built from TRBV2 and TRBJ2-7; TRBD2 is a possible D gene (5 bases). Trimming removed 6 bases from V and 4 bases from J, with 13 bases in between. Germline assignment: CDR1 SNHLY and CDR2 FYNNEI. The CDR3 runs to 13 residues. The CDR3 sequence: CASRPAATYEQYF. In DNA, the CDR3 is TGTGCCAGCAGACCAGCGGCAACTTACGAGCAGTACTTC.

V gene TRBV7-8 combines with J gene TRBJ2-3; D is uncertain. Germline V lookup: CDR1 SGHVS, CDR2 FQNEAQ. CDR3 length equals 14 residues. V was pared by 1 base and J by 2 bases, with 7 bases between. CDR3 in amino acids: CASSLGGFTDTQYF. The CDR3 nucleotides read TGTGCCAGCAGCTTAGGAGGATTCACAGATACGCAGTATTTT. Full variable domain (outside the CDR3, taken from reference TRBV7-8 and TRBJ2-3): GAGVSQSPRYKVAKRGQDVALRCDPISGHVSLFWYQQALGQGPEFLTYFQNEAQLDKSGLPSDRFFAERPEGSVSTLKIQRTQQEDSAVYLCASSLGGFTDTQYFGPGTRLTVL.

DNA for the CDR3: TGTGCCAGCAGTTCGATGAACACTGAAGCTTTCTTT. As protein: CASSSMNTEAFF. The chain is built from TRBV6-5 and TRBJ1-1; D gene uncertain. V dropped 4 bases and J dropped 0 bases, with 3 bases sitting between them. The CDR3 has 12 amino acids. Germline CDR1 and CDR2: MNHEY and SVGAGI.

This chain uses TRBV4-1 with TRBJ2-5; D remains unclear. The length of the CDR3 is 11 residues. The germline CDR1 and CDR2 sequences are MGHRA and YSYEKL. V lost 4 bases and J lost 5, with 5 bases in between. The DNA for the CDR3 is TGCGCCAGCAGCCCCGGGGAGACCCAGTACTTC. It specifies CASSPGETQYF.

J is TRBJ1-4 and V is TRBV7-9; unclear D gene. Germline assignment: CDR1 SEHNR and CDR2 FQNEAQ (reference sequence). There are 16 residues in the CDR3. Trimming pared 4 bases from V and 2 bases from J, leaving 14 bases between. CDR3 protein: CASSSPTLGTNEKLFF. CDR3 DNA sequence: TGTGCCAGCAGCTCCCCCACTCTGGGGACTAATGAAAAACTGTTTTTT. Full variable domain (outside the CDR3, taken from reference TRBV7-9 and TRBJ1-4): DTGVSQNPRHKITKRGQNVTFRCDPISEHNRLYWYRQTLGQGPEFLTYFQNEAQLEKSRLLSDRFSAERPKGSFSTLEIQRTEQGDSAMYLCASSSPTLGTNEKLFFGSGTQLSVL.

The V call is TRBV7-9, the J call TRBJ2-3; TRBD2 is a possible D gene (6 bases). Germline CDR1 SEHNR, CDR2 FQNEAQ (reference sequence). This CDR3 is 15 amino acids long. Trimming stripped 4 bases from V and 0 bases from J, with 11 bases between. Written as DNA, the CDR3 is TGTGCCAGCAGCTCATTAGCGGCGAGCACAGATACGCAGTATTTT. It encodes CASSSLAASTDTQYF. The entire variable domain, with the rest obtained from reference TRBV7-9 and TRBJ2-3, is as follows: DTGVSQNPRHKITKRGQNVTFRCDPISEHNRLYWYRQTLGQGPEFLTYFQNEAQLEKSRLLSDRFSAERPKGSFSTLEIQRTEQGDSAMYLCASSSLAASTDTQYFGPGTRLTVL.

The chain links TRBV18 to TRBJ2-3; D is uncertain. V was shortened by 3 bases and J by 4 bases, with 8 bases between the two germline ends. Germline CDR1 KGHSH, CDR2 LQKENI. CDR3 size: 13 residues. In DNA form, the CDR3 reads TGTGCCAGCTCACCTGGGGTAGCAGATACGCAGTATTTT. This gives the protein CASSPGVADTQYF.